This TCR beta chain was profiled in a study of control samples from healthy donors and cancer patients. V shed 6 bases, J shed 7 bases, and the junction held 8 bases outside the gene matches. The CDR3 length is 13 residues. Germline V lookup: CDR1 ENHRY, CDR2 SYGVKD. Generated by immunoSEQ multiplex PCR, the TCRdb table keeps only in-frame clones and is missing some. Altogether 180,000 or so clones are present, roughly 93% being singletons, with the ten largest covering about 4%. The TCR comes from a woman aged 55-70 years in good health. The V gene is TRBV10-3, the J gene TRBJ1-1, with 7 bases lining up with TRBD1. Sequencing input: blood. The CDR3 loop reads CAIRRDREHEAFF. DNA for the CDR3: TGTGCCATCAGAAGAGACAGGGAACATGAAGCTTTCTTT.